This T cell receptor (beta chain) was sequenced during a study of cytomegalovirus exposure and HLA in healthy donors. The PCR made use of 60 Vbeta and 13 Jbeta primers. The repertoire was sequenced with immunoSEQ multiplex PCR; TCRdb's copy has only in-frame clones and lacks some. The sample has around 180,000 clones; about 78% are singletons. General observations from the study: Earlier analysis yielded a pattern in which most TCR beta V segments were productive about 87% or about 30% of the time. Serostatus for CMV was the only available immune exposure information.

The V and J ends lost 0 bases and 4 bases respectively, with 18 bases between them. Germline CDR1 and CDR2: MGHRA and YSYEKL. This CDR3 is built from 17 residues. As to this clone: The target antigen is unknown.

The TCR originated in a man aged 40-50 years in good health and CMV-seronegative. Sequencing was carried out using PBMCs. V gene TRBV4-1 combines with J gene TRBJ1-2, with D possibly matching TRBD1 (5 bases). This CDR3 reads CASSQDPRTRGSYGYTF. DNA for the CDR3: TGCGCCAGCAGCCAAGATCCTCGGACCCGGGGGTCCTATGGCTACACCTTC.